The clone carrying this T cell receptor (beta chain) has a single count. This specimen comes from a study of blood T cell repertoires in COVID-19. The overall study: From the United States, Italy and Spain came samples of acute and convalescent COVID-19. In each case, the material was cDNA or gDNA derived from T cells, B-cell-depleted T cells, or PBMCs.

The germline V gene encodes CDR1 SGHVS and CDR2 FQNEAQ. V trimming: 2 bases; J trimming: 1 base; junction bases outside the gene matches: 6. The CDR3 is 16 residues long. Original processing notes: Cell counts per sample came from amplifying reference gene primers. Using immunoSEQ multiplex PCR, the repertoire was profiled, and TCRdb retains in-frame clones only, with some absent. That table is the source of V, J and clone size, and D and trimming were worked out from the DNA. The table includes some 14,000 clones, 82% detected once. Sequences were obtained from peripheral blood. V is TRBV7-8 and J is TRBJ1-2, with 8 bases aligning to TRBD1. This TCR was recovered from a man aged 80 or over with active or convalescent COVID-19. The CDR3, as DNA: TGTGCCAGCAGCTTAACCCGGGACAGGAGTAACTATGGCTACACCTTC. Its translation: CASSLTRDRSNYGYTF.